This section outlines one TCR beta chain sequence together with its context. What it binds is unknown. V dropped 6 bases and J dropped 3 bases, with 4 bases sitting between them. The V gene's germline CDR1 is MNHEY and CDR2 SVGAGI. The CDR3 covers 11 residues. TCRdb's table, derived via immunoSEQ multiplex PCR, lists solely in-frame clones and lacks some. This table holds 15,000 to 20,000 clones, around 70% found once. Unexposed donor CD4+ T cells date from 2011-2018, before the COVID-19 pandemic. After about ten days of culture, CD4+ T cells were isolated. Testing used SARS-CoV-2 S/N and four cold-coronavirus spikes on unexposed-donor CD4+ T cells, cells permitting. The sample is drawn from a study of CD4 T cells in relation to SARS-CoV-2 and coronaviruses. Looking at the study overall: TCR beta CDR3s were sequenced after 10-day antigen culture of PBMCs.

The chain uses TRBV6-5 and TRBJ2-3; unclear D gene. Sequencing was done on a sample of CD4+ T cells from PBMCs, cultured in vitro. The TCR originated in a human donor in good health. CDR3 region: CASRLTDTQYF. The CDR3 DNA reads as TGTGCCAGCAGGCTGACAGATACGCAGTATTTT.